The entry below describes one T cell receptor beta chain. This sample was taken from a study of T cells expressing NK-cell markers. Germline-derived CDR1 and CDR2 are SGHVS and FNYEAQ. The CDR3 extends over 13 amino acids. Making the TCR beta cDNA relied on 5'RACE template switching with UMIs. For each CDR3 protein, TCRdb gives one entry from its re-call of the 5' RACE reads, without DNA. In total, the table holds roughly 390,000 distinct CDR3 sequences. The TCR comes from a woman between 45 and 60 years old in good health. The chain uses TRBV7-6 and TRBJ1-1; as DNA is missing, the TRBD1 call by TCRdb cannot be tested. Sequenced material: blood T cells: a sorted CD56 or NKG2C T cell subset, CD4+ or CD8+ T cells, or bulk PBMC T cells (not recorded which). The CDR3 is CASSLNGQDEAFF.